This T cell receptor (beta chain) emerged from a study of OX40 agonist ivuxolimab in advanced cancers. Whole-study context: Patients received intravenous ivuxolimab every 2 weeks at 0.01 to 10 mg/kg. Findings of the study overall: Compared with CD4+, CD8+ T cells on average had more expanded clones. Doses of 0.1 to 3.0 mg/kg were accompanied by clonal expansion of CD4+ and CD8+ blood T cells by week 6.

Trimming took off 5 bases at V and 6 bases at J, with 17 bases between the two ends. The CDR3 runs 15 residues. CDR1 and CDR2 (germline): PRHDT, FYEKMQ (reference sequence). To note about this clone: Antigen specificity is unknown.

Data came from immunoSEQ multiplex PCR; TCRdb stores just in-frame clones and leaves some out. Of more than 60,000 clones in the sample, around 87% were seen once. The clonotype comes from an adult with an advanced solid tumor such as melanoma, head and neck, liver or kidney cancer. J is TRBJ2-1 and V is TRBV13; no clear D. Sequencing used CD4+ or CD8+ T cells sorted from blood, obtained in a trial of the OX40 agonist ivuxolimab. The CDR3 sequence: CASSHFLVTLNEQFF. The DNA for the CDR3 is TGTGCCAGCAGCCATTTTCTGGTTACCCTCAATGAGCAGTTCTTC.